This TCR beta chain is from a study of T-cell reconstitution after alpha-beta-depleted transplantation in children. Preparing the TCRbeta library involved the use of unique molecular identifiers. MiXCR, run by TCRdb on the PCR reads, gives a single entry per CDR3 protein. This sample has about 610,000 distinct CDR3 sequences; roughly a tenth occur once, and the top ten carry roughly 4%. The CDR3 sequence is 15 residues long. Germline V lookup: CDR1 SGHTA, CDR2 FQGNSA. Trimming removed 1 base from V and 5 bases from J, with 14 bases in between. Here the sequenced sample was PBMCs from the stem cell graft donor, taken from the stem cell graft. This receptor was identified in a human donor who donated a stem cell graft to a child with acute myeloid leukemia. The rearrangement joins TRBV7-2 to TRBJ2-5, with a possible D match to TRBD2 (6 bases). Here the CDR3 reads CASSLDFGREETQYF. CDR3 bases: TGTGCCAGCAGCTTAGACTTCGGGAGAGAGGAGACCCAGTACTTC.